A single count supports the clone carrying this T cell receptor beta chain. Trimming took 4 bases from V and 5 from J; bases not matched to a gene: 7. Germline CDR1 and CDR2: SGHTA and FQGTGA. The CDR3 totals 15 residues. The data stem from a study of blood T cell dynamics during melanoma immunotherapy. Time point meaning: week 3, after first cycle of checkpoint inhibitor. Sequencing used immunoSEQ multiplex PCR; TCRdb keeps in-frame clones, though not all of them. The repertoire holds about 12,000 clones, 88% seen once, with about 4.2% in the top ten. The sequenced sample was blood, obtained from a patient treated with checkpoint blockade. The chain is built from TRBV7-3 and TRBJ2-2; 7 bases are a match to TRBD1. This clonotype originated in a human donor with melanoma. The CDR3 protein is CASSSTGVGTGELFF. CDR3 nucleotides: TGTGCCAGCAGCTCTACAGGGGTAGGGACCGGGGAGCTGTTTTTT.